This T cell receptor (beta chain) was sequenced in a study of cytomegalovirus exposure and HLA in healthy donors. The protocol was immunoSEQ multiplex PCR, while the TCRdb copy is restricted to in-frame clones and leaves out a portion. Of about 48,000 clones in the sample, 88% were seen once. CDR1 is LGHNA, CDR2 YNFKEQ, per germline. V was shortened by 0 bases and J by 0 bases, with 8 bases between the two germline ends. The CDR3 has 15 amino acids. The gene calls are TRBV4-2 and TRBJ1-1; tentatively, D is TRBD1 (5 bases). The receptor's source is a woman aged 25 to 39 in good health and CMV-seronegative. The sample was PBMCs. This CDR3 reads CASSQEGAVNTEAFF. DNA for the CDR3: TGTGCCAGCAGCCAAGAAGGGGCGGTGAACACTGAAGCTTTCTTT.